Below, one TCR beta chain is given with its context. A few counts support this clonotype. This clone's antigen is unknown. It has no much larger one-base neighbor in the sample; base qualities were not kept. The sample is drawn from a study of T cell repertoires in cytomegalovirus infection (dated by TCRdb to between 2018 and 2020). Regarding the research as a whole: Alongside well-studied HLA-B-restricted epitopes, the peptide stimulations were aimed at recently identified HLA-C-restricted CMV epitopes, whose presentation resists viral immunomodulation. Because public TCR beta signatures pointed to carriage of CMV infection together with the matching HLA type, the HLA type of each donor mattered for the analysis.

Broader findings and caveats from the paper: In both this cohort and an independent cohort of under 450 donors, the cumulative frequency of public TCR beta family members distinguished carriers of CMV infection plus the relevant HLA type. The ex vivo response was dominated by HLA-C-restricted CMV-specific TCR beta clonotypes, and the single most frequent clonotype in two of eight donors was supplied by these HLA-C-restricted clonotypes.

Sequencer: Illumina HiSeq 1500. The raw public reads went through TCRdb reprocessing: fastp at Q25, MiXCR clone calling, in-frame beta chains kept. For every CDR3 protein sequence, its rows merge into one entry that carries the most common genes and DNA. Recorded for this sample are 450,000 to 600,000 distinct CDR3 sequences; 30% to 40% of them occurred a single time. The ten largest account for roughly a sixth of the sample. The meaning of the sample's treatment or condition label: in vitro stimulation with specific CMV peptide epitopes to enrich CMV-specific T cells. The sample was cultured PBMCs, taken from culture after CMV antigen stimulation. The sequence derives from a human donor in good health (CMV status not recorded). Some clones in this sample may be carry-over from other donors' samples.

The bases read TGTGCCAGCAGCCAGAGGGGTTTTAATGAAAAACTGTTTTTT. Translated, it gives CASSQRGFNEKLFF. The chain is encoded by TRBV14 joined to TRBJ1-4; the D gene is perhaps TRBD1, from 5 matching bases. CDR1 and CDR2 (SGHDN, FVKESK) derive from the germline V gene. The CDR3 spans 14 residues, from the cysteine through the phenylalanine. Only the CDR3 region is kept as DNA, spanning 42 bases read in frame from base 1. A distance of 9 bases separates the germline ends of V and J, which lose 3 bases and 4 bases respectively.